Below are 23 T cell receptor beta chains sequenced from a single sample in a study of radiation and T cells in renal cell carcinoma. Clones were sequenced by immunoSEQ multiplex PCR, and TCRdb holds only the in-frame ones, with some missing. This sample yields 120,000 to 150,000 clones, of which 88% are seen a single time; roughly 4% belongs to the top ten. The time point denotes: baseline pretreatment blood. Regarding treatment: 15 Gy SBRT to primary tumor, nephrectomy 4 weeks later. Sequencing used blood, obtained from a patient whose treatment included radiotherapy and nephrectomy. These receptors all stem from a woman in her 70s with renal cell carcinoma.

This sequence joins TRBV4-2 and TRBJ1-1, with D possibly matching TRBD1 (6 bases). V was pared by 4 bases and J by 4 bases, with 16 bases between. Per germline, CDR1 LGHNA and CDR2 YNFKEQ. CDR3 length: 15 amino acids. CDR3 sequence: CASSPRGASGTEAFF. DNA for the CDR3: TGTGCCAGCAGCCCACGGGGGGCGTCGGGCACTGAAGCTTTCTTT.

The rearrangement links TRBV2 to TRBJ2-7; D might be TRBD2 (6 bases). V lost 7 bases and J 0 bases, leaving 13 bases between the germline ends. CDR1 is SNHLY and CDR2 is FYNNEI in the germline V gene. CDR3 length: 14 residues. CDR3 nucleotide sequence: TGTGCCAGCATATCCGGGGAGGCCTCCTACGAGCAGTACTTC. It encodes CASISGEASYEQYF. Full variable domain (rest looked up from reference TRBV2 and TRBJ2-7): EPEVTQTPSHQVTQMGQEVILRCVPISNHLYFYWYRQILGQKVEFLVSFYNNEISEKSEIFDDQFSVERPDGSNFTLKIRSTKLEDSAMYFCASISGEASYEQYFGPGTRLTVT.

This clone was detected a few times. This chain connects TRBV19 to TRBJ2-5, with 12 bases that match TRBD2. Germline trimming cut 5 bases from V and 3 bases from J; bases unmatched to any gene: 7. The CDR3 has 16 amino acids. Germline V gene sequence: CDR1 LNHDA, CDR2 SQIVND (reference sequence). The CDR3 DNA follows: TGTGCCAGTAGTCGGGCTAGCGGGGGGGCCGAAGAGACCCAGTACTTC. This codes for CASSRASGGAEETQYF. Supplemented by reference TRBV19 and TRBJ2-5, the full variable domain reads DGGITQSPKYLFRKEGQNVTLSCEQNLNHDAMYWYRQDPGQGLRLIYYSQIVNDFQKGDIAEGYSVSREKKESFPLTVTSAQKNPTAFYLCASSRASGGAEETQYFGPGTRLLVL.

This chain connects TRBV28 to TRBJ1-4; unclear D gene. CDR3 length: 13 amino acids. Germline-derived CDR1 and CDR2 are MDHEN and SYDVKM. Between the trimmed V and J ends, which lost 4 bases and 6 bases, there was a span of 9 bases. For the CDR3, the DNA is TGTGCCAGCAGTTCCCCGCCCGATGAAAAACTGTTTTTT. It yields the protein CASSSPPDEKLFF.

The J gene is TRBJ1-2, the V gene TRBV19; D gene ambiguous. Germline V gene lookup returns CDR1 LNHDA and CDR2 SQIVND (reference sequence). The CDR3 is 15 amino acids. Deletions cut 5 bases from V and 2 bases from J, with 15 bases between. Here the CDR3 DNA reads TGTGCCAGTAGTTTCGACGGTTCCGTCAACTATGGCTACACCTTC. This translates into CASSFDGSVNYGYTF.

The chain couples TRBV19 to TRBJ1-2, with 8 bases lining up with TRBD1. The germline gives CDR1 LNHDA, CDR2 SQIVND (reference sequence). The V and J ends lost 4 bases and 5 bases, in that order; junction bases with no gene match: 3. The CDR3 has 13 residues. This CDR3 reads CASSTQGGYGYTF. CDR3 nucleotide sequence: TGTGCCAGTAGTACACAGGGGGGGTATGGCTACACCTTC.

The rearrangement links TRBV9 to TRBJ1-1, with TRBD1 identical over 7 bases. The germline V gene has CDR1 SGDLS and CDR2 YYNGEE. J was trimmed by 7 bases and V by 3 bases; bases with no gene match: 6. The CDR3 is made up of 13 amino acids. The CDR3 DNA reads TGTGCCAGCAGCGCCCGGACAGGAAGTGAAGCTTTCTTT. Encoded protein: CASSARTGSEAFF.

This clone was detected once. The chain joins TRBV5-1 to TRBJ1-2; D may be TRBD1 (5 bases). The CDR3 length is 14 residues. Trimming cost V 4 bases and J 4 bases, with 14 bases left between them. Germline V lookup: CDR1 SGHRS, CDR2 YFSETQ. The CDR3 is CASSPGQSFYGYTF. The CDR3 DNA reads TGCGCCAGCAGCCCGGGGCAGAGTTTCTATGGCTACACCTTC. Looking up the rest from reference TRBV5-1 and TRBJ1-2 gives the full variable domain: KAGVTQTPRYLIKTRGQQVTLSCSPISGHRSVSWYQQTPGQGLQFLFEYFSETQRNKGNFPGRFSGRQFSNSRSEMNVSTLELGDSALYLCASSPGQSFYGYTFGSGTRLTVV.

The chain carries TRBV5-6 and TRBJ2-3; D call uncertain. CDR3 size: 14 residues. Trimming left V 0 bases short and J 4 bases short, with 9 bases between. Germline CDR1 and CDR2: SGHDT and YYEEEE. The CDR3, as DNA: TGTGCCAGCAGCTTGGACGCCGGACCAGATACGCAGTATTTT. Translated: CASSLDAGPDTQYF.

The chain is built from TRBV10-3 and TRBJ1-1; D is undetermined. Germline lookup yields CDR1 ENHRY and CDR2 SYGVKD. V lost 6 bases and J lost 4, with 18 bases in between. CDR3 length: 15 amino acids. Here the CDR3 reads CAISRREFGSTEAFF. The CDR3, as DNA: TGTGCCATCAGCCGCCGGGAATTTGGGAGCACTGAAGCTTTCTTT.

This sequence joins TRBV7-2 and TRBJ1-1, with TRBD1 as a possible D gene (5 bases). Germline loops: CDR1 SGHTA, CDR2 FQGNSA. The CDR3 contains 15 residues. Trimming took off 5 bases at V and 1 base at J, with 14 bases between the two ends. In nucleotides, the CDR3 is TGTGCCAGCAGCCCGCGTGGGGCTGGGAACACTGAAGCTTTCTTT. Translated: CASSPRGAGNTEAFF.

The chain employs TRBV6-1 and TRBJ2-1; D gene uncertain. The germline V gene encodes CDR1 MNHNS and CDR2 SASEGT. The CDR3 runs to 13 residues. Trimming removed 8 bases from V and 6 bases from J, with 14 bases in between. CDR3 bases: TGTGCCAGCTTTGGACCCCTCATCAATGAGCAGTTCTTC. Residues: CASFGPLINEQFF.

The chain combines TRBV5-4 with TRBJ2-3; D gene ambiguous. From germline, CDR1 is SGHNT and CDR2 YYREEE (reference sequence). V was shortened by 5 bases and J by 3 bases, with 7 bases between the two germline ends. The CDR3 loop spans 12 amino acids. The DNA for the CDR3 is TGTGCCAGCAGTCGGGCGACAGATACGCAGTATTTT. It encodes CASSRATDTQYF.

V and J are TRBV19 and TRBJ1-2; D is unresolved. The CDR3 runs 12 residues. V was clipped by 5 bases and J by 5 bases, with 9 bases between them. CDR1 LNHDA and CDR2 SQIVND come from the germline V gene (reference sequence). In nucleotides, the CDR3 is TGTGCCAGTAGTTCAATGGCTTATGGCTACACCTTC. It is translated as CASSSMAYGYTF.

This clone was detected only once. This sequence joins TRBV19 and TRBJ1-5, with D uncertain. From germline, CDR1 is LNHDA and CDR2 SQIVND (reference sequence). The CDR3 runs to 14 residues. V lost 1 base and J lost 4, with 8 bases in between. The CDR3: CASSIVPGNQPQHF. The DNA for the CDR3 is TGTGCCAGTAGTATAGTCCCCGGAAATCAGCCCCAGCATTTT.

This chain links TRBV6-1 with TRBJ2-1; 10 nucleotides align to TRBD1. V dropped 2 bases and J dropped 2; count of bases not matched to a gene: 18. The CDR3 covers 21 residues. Germline V CDR1 and CDR2: MNHNS, SASEGT. CDR3 region: CASSERFQGQGMKVPYNEQFF. The CDR3 nucleotides are TGTGCCAGCAGTGAAAGGTTCCAGGGACAGGGGATGAAGGTCCCCTACAATGAGCAGTTCTTC.

This chain joins TRBV27 and TRBJ2-7; 11 positions agree with TRBD2. V shed 4 bases, J shed 1 base, and the junction held 9 bases outside the gene matches. Germline assignment: CDR1 MNHEY and CDR2 SMNVEV (reference sequence). The CDR3 has 17 residues. The CDR3 reads CASSSPLAGGPSYEQYF. The CDR3 DNA reads as TGTGCCAGCAGTTCCCCCCTAGCGGGGGGCCCGTCCTACGAGCAGTACTTC.

The table lists this clone with a few counts. The chain joins TRBV6-1 to TRBJ1-5; the D gene is possibly TRBD1 (5 bases). Germline CDR1 reads MNHNS; CDR2 reads SASEGT. Trimming removed 7 bases from V and 2 bases from J, with 15 bases in between. The CDR3 extends over 15 amino acids. CDR3: CASTLRGEGNQPQHF. CDR3 in DNA: TGTGCCAGCACCCTGAGGGGAGAGGGCAATCAGCCCCAGCATTTT.

The chain recombines TRBV29-1 with TRBJ1-3; the D is unclear. This CDR3 has 14 residues. Looked up from germline, CDR1 is SQVTM and CDR2 is ANQGSEA. The V gene lost 4 bases and the J gene lost 2 bases, with 12 bases spanning the gap. The CDR3 nucleotides read TGCAGCGTTGTCTTCGGGTCAACTGGAAACACCATATATTTT. Translating it yields CSVVFGSTGNTIYF.

The chain is built from TRBV10-3 and TRBJ2-7, with TRBD2 identical over 7 bases. The CDR3 runs 15 residues. Germline values: CDR1 ENHRY, CDR2 SYGVKD. V lost 1 base, J lost 3 bases, and 6 bases stayed unmatched. In DNA form, the CDR3 reads TGTGCCATCAGTGAGTTCTGGGGGGGTATCTACGAGCAGTACTTC. Encoded protein: CAISEFWGGIYEQYF.

CDR3 nucleotide sequence: TGTGCCAGCAGTGGCCCGGGACAGGGGCAGAACACTGAAGCTTTCTTT. Translated: CASSGPGQGQNTEAFF. The chain is built from TRBV6-1 and TRBJ1-1, with 10 nucleotides matching TRBD1. V lost 4 bases to trimming and J lost 1 base; unmatched junction nucleotides: 6. Germline V gives CDR1 MNHNS, CDR2 SASEGT. This CDR3 region has 16 residues.

This chain joins TRBV29-1 and TRBJ2-2; D is unclear. Per germline, CDR1 SQVTM and CDR2 ANQGSEA. The CDR3 covers 13 residues. V gave up 5 bases and J gave up 0 bases, with 7 bases separating them. The CDR3 nucleotides are TGCAGCGTTAGTCTTACGAACACCGGGGAGCTGTTTTTT. This gives the protein CSVSLTNTGELFF.

V gene TRBV7-9 combines with J gene TRBJ1-1; D is unclear. This CDR3 is 14 amino acids long. Germline CDR1 SEHNR, CDR2 FQNEAQ (reference sequence). V was trimmed by 3 bases and J by 0 bases, leaving 8 bases between them. CDR3 in amino acids: CASSLSTMNTEAFF. The CDR3 DNA reads TGTGCCAGCAGCTTGAGCACCATGAACACTGAAGCTTTCTTT. The entire variable domain, with the rest obtained from reference TRBV7-9 and TRBJ1-1, is as follows: DTGVSQNPRHKITKRGQNVTFRCDPISEHNRLYWYRQTLGQGPEFLTYFQNEAQLEKSRLLSDRFSAERPKGSFSTLEIQRTEQGDSAMYLCASSLSTMNTEAFFGQGTRLTVV.